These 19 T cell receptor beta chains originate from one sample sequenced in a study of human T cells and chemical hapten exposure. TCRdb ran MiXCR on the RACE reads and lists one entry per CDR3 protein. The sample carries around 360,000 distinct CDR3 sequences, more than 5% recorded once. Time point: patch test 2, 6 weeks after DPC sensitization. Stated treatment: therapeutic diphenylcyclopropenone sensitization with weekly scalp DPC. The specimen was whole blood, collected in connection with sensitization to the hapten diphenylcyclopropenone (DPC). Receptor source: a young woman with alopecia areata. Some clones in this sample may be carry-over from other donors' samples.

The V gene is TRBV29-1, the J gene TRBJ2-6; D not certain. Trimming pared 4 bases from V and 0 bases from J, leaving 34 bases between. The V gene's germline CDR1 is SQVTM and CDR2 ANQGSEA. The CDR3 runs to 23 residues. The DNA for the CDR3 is TGCAGCGTTGCCCAATGGTGGAACCGTGATCGGGTTGAGAGAACCTCTGGGGCCAACGTCCTGACTTTC. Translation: CSVAQWWNRDRVERTSGANVLTF.

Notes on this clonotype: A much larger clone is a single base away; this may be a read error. The CDR3 DNA reads TGCAGCGGGGGACAGGTCTCAGCTGTAGCTTTCTTT. Translation gives CSGGQVSAVAFF. V gene TRBV29-1 combines with J gene TRBJ1-1; the match to TRBD1 covers 8 bases. Germline CDR1 is SQVTM and CDR2 is ANQGSEA. This CDR3 spans 12 amino acids. V shed 7 bases and J 10 bases; nucleotides not matched to a gene: 11.

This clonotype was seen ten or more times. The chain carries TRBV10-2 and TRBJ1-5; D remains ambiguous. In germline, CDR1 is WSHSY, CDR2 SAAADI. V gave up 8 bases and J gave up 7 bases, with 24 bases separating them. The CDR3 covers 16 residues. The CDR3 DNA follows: TGCGCCAGCTGTGTTGGGGTGACTGGGCCGGAGCAGCCCCAGCATTTT. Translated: CASCVGVTGPEQPQHF.

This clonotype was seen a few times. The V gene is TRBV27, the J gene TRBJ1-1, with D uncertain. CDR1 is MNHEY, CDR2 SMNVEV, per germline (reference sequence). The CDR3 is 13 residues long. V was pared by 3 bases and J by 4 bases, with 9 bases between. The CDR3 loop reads CASSFGLSTEAFF. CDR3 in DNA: TGTGCCAGCAGTTTTGGGTTGAGCACTGAAGCTTTCTTT.

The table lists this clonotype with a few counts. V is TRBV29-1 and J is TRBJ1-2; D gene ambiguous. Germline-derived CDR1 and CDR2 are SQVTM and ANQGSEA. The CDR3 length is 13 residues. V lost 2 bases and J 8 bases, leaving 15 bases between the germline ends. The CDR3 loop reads CSVELLGMSGYTF. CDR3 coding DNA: TGCAGCGTTGAATTATTGGGGATGTCGGGCTACACCTTC.

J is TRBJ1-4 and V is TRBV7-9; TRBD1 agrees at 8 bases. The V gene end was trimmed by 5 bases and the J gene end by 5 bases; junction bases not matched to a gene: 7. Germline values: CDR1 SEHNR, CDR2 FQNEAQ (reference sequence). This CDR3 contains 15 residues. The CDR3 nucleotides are TGTGCCAGCAGCCGGGACAGGAGCTTAAATGAAAAACTGTTTTTT. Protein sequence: CASSRDRSLNEKLFF.

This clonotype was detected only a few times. CDR3 nucleotides: TGTGCCAGCAGTGAACAGGGGCGCAATCACGAGCAGTACTTC. Residues: CASSEQGRNHEQYF. The genes are TRBV25-1 and TRBJ2-7, with D possibly being TRBD1 (6 bases). Germline values: CDR1 MGHDK, CDR2 SYGVNS. The CDR3 length is 14 residues. V was cut by 2 bases and J by 5 bases, with 13 bases left in between.

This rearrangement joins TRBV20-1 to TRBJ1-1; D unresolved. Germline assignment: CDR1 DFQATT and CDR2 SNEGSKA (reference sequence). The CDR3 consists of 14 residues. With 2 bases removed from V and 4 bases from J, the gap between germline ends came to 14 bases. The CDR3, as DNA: TGCAGTGCTAGAATGGGGTTCGGGAGCACTGAAGCTTTCTTT. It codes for CSARMGFGSTEAFF.

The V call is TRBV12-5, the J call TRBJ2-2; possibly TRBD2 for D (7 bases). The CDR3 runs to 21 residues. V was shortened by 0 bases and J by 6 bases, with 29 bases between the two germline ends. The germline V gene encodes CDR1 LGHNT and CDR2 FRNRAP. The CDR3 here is CASGLVTPLPWGGLGSGELFF. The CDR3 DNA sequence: TGTGCTAGTGGTTTGGTAACCCCCCTTCCGTGGGGGGGCCTGGGGTCCGGGGAGCTGTTTTTT.

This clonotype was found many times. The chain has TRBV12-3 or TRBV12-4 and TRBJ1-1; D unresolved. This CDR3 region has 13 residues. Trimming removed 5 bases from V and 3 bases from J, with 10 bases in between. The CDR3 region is CASSPGDYTEAFF. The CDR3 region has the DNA TGTGCCAGCAGTCCAGGAGACTACACTGAAGCTTTCTTT.

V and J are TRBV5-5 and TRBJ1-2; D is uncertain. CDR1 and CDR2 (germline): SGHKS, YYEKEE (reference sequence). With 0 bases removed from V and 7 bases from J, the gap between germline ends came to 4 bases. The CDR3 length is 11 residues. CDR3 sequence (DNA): TGTGCCAGCAGCTTGGTGGGTGGCTACACCTTC. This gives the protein CASSLVGGYTF.

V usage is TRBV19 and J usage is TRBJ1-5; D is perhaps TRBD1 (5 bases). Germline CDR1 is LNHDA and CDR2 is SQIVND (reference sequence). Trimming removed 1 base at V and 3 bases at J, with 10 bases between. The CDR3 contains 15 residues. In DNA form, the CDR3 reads TGTGCCAGTAGTATAGCTTCAGGGCCCAATCAGCCCCAGCATTTT. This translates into CASSIASGPNQPQHF.

The CDR3 is CSAKRGDPGDTQYF. CDR3 bases: TGCAGTGCTAAGCGGGGGGATCCAGGAGATACGCAGTATTTT. V is TRBV20-1 and J is TRBJ2-3; 9 bases fit TRBD2. With V trimmed by 4 bases and J by 5 bases, 7 bases remained unmatched. The CDR3 spans 14 residues. Germline CDR1 and CDR2: DFQATT and SNEGSKA (reference sequence).

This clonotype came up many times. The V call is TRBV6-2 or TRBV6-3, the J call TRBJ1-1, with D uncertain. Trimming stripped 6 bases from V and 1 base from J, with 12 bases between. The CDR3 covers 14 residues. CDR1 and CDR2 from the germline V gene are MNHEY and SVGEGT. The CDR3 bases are TGTGCCAGCAGGGTGGACCGCTGGAACACTGAAGCTTTCTTT. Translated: CASRVDRWNTEAFF.

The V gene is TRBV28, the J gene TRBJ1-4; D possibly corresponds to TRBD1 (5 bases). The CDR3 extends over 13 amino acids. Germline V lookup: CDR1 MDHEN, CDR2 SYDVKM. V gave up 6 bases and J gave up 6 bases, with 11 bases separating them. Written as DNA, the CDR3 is TGTGCCAGCAGGTCAGGGCTGGATGAAAAACTGTTTTTT. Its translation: CASRSGLDEKLFF.

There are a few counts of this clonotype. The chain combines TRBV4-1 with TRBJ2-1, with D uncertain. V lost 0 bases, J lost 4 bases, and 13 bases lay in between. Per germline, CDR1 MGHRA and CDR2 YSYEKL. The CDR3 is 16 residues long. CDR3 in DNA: TGCGCCAGCAGCCAAGATACGCCGAAAGGTTACAATGAGCAGTTCTTC. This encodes CASSQDTPKGYNEQFF.

CDR3 protein: CASRTGVNYGYTF. The DNA for the CDR3 is TGTGCCAGCAGAACAGGGGTTAACTATGGCTACACCTTC. V gene TRBV28 combines with J gene TRBJ1-2; 7 bases agree with TRBD1. V lost 6 bases to trimming and J lost 1 base; unmatched junction nucleotides: 2. This CDR3 is built from 13 residues. Germline V gives CDR1 MDHEN, CDR2 SYDVKM.

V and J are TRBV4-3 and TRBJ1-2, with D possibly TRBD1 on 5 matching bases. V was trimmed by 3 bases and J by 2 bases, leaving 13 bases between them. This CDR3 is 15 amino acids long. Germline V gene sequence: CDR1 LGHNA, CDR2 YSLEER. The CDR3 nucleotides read TGCGCCAGCAGCCACACCGACAGAAGGAACTATGGCTACACCTTC. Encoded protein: CASSHTDRRNYGYTF.

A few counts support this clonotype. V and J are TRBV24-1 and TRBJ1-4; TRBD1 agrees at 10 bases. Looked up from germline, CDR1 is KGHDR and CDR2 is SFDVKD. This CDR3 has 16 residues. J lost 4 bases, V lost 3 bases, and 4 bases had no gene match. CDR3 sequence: CATSDGTGAYNEKLFF. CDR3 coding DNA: TGTGCCACCAGTGATGGGACAGGGGCCTATAATGAAAAACTGTTTTTT.